This T cell receptor (beta chain) was recorded in a study of T-cell reconstitution after alpha-beta-depleted transplantation in children. Losses at the gene ends were 8 bases for V and 7 bases for J; bases not matched to a gene: 19. The CDR3 consists of 18 residues. Germline CDR1 SNHLY, CDR2 FYNNEI. The authors prepared the TCRbeta library with unique molecular identifiers. TCRdb called the PCR reads again in MiXCR, with one record for every CDR3 protein. The sample includes 780,000 or so distinct CDR3 sequences, under 20% of them seen just once. Whole-study results and caveats: Reportedly, alpha-beta T cells present about two months post-transplant originated from several hundred expanded clones of graft origin. Fresh T-cell production supplied most of the T-cell counts and diversity seen one year after transplant. The study traced high day-60 TCRbeta diversity in some patients to surviving recipient T cells and thymic progenitors.

Comments on this clonotype: Its antigen is not identified.

This sequence originates from a male patient younger than 18 who had a stem cell transplant for acute lymphoblastic leukemia, so the T cells may come from the graft donor. The sequences come from PBMCs, mostly from graft donor cells, collected 360 days after TCRalphabeta/CD19-depleted stem cell transplant. This sequence joins TRBV2 and TRBJ2-1; 11 positions match TRBD2. The CDR3 DNA sequence: TGTGCCAGCCGGTGGGTTAGCGGGAGGGGCTCCGAGTGGAATGAGCAGTTCTTC. This sequence encodes CASRWVSGRGSEWNEQFF.